Shown below are 30 T cell receptor beta chains from a single sample sequenced in a study of OX40 agonist ivuxolimab in advanced cancers. Sequencing was performed with immunoSEQ multiplex PCR; in TCRdb, only in-frame clones are kept and a portion is missing. The data contain more than 65,000 clones, about 88% of them singletons. Specimen: CD4+ or CD8+ T cells sorted from blood, collected in a trial of the OX40 agonist ivuxolimab. The receptors shown here come from an adult with an advanced solid tumor such as melanoma, head and neck, liver or kidney cancer.

The V call is TRBV4-1, the J call TRBJ1-2, with 7 nucleotides matching TRBD1. CDR1 and CDR2 from the germline V gene are MGHRA and YSYEKL. J gave up 2 bases and V 2 bases, and 8 bases lay outside the gene matches. This CDR3 comprises 16 residues. The CDR3 DNA follows: TGCGCCAGCAGCCAAAGCCCAGGGGGGAGGAACTATGGCTACACCTTC. This codes for CASSQSPGGRNYGYTF.

CDR3 bases: TGTGCCAGCTCATCCATCTCGGCAGAGTACAATGAGCAGTTCTTC. This encodes CASSSISAEYNEQFF. The gene calls are TRBV18 and TRBJ2-1; D is ambiguous. Germline lookup yields CDR1 KGHSH and CDR2 LQKENI. V lost 5 bases and J lost 4, with 15 bases in between. This CDR3 contains 15 residues.

The chain recombines TRBV5-6 with TRBJ2-3; D is possibly TRBD1 (6 bases). CDR3 length equals 16 residues. Germline CDR1 and CDR2: SGHDT and YYEEEE. V was trimmed by 4 bases and J by 2 bases, leaving 17 bases between them. CDR3 in DNA: TGTGCCAGCAGCCATATCGGACAGAGAAACACAGATACGCAGTATTTT. Amino acids: CASSHIGQRNTDTQYF.

The J gene is TRBJ1-3, the V gene TRBV28; D not certain. Germline lookup yields CDR1 MDHEN and CDR2 SYDVKM. CDR3 length: 14 residues. Deletions cut 10 bases from V and 4 bases from J, with 17 bases between. In DNA, the CDR3 is TGTGCCACCAACCGGGCAGGCTCAGGAAACACCATATATTTT. It yields the protein CATNRAGSGNTIYF.

This clone was seen just once. The V and J genes are TRBV4-3 and TRBJ2-6, with D hard to call. Germline CDR1 is LGHNA and CDR2 is YSLEER. V gave up 4 bases and J gave up 0 bases, with 7 bases separating them. The CDR3 has 15 residues. The CDR3 DNA reads TGCGCCAGCAGCCGAGTATACTCTGGGGCCAACGTCCTGACTTTC. Translated: CASSRVYSGANVLTF.

The chain carries TRBV4-1 and TRBJ1-5; TRBD1 agrees at 8 bases. The CDR3 contains 15 residues. Germline values: CDR1 MGHRA, CDR2 YSYEKL. Trimming cost V 1 base and J 3 bases; bases outside gene matches: 2. DNA of the CDR3: TGCGCCAGCAGCCAAGGGGACAGGAACAATCAGCCCCAGCATTTT. Translated, it gives CASSQGDRNNQPQHF.

The chain recombines TRBV5-1 with TRBJ2-6, with 7 bases matching TRBD1. The CDR3 is 17 amino acids. Germline V gene sequence: CDR1 SGHRS, CDR2 YFSETQ. After removal of 2 bases from V and 0 bases from J, the junction contained 5 bases not matched to a gene. The CDR3 sequence is CASSFGQADSGANVLTF. The CDR3 DNA follows: TGCGCCAGCAGCTTCGGACAGGCCGACTCTGGGGCCAACGTCCTGACTTTC.

V is TRBV4-1 and J is TRBJ1-2; D perhaps matches TRBD1 (6 bases). Germline-derived CDR1 and CDR2 are MGHRA and YSYEKL. The V end was cut by 4 bases, the J end by 8 bases, with 20 bases between. CDR3 length: 15 amino acids. CDR3 sequence: CASSPRTAPMLGYTF. The CDR3 DNA sequence: TGCGCCAGCAGCCCTCGGACAGCCCCTATGTTAGGCTACACCTTC.

The J gene is TRBJ2-7, the V gene TRBV6-5; 8 bases are a match to TRBD1. This CDR3 comprises 15 residues. In germline, CDR1 is MNHEY, CDR2 SVGAGI. The V and J ends lost 5 bases and 5 bases, in that order; junction bases with no gene match: 11. Here the CDR3 reads CASSPYRQGNHEQYF. In DNA form, the CDR3 reads TGTGCCAGCAGTCCTTATCGACAGGGGAACCACGAGCAGTACTTC.

The CDR3 spells CAWSPTGYNEQFF. Here the CDR3 DNA reads TGTGCCTGGAGCCCCACAGGGTACAATGAGCAGTTCTTC. The chain employs TRBV30 and TRBJ2-1; possible D gene TRBD1, 6 bases. The V and J ends lost 3 bases and 4 bases respectively, with 10 bases between them. Germline V CDR1 and CDR2: GTSNPN, SVGIG (reference sequence). CDR3 length: 13 amino acids.

The DNA for the CDR3 is TGCGCCAGCAGCTTGTCGGTAGGAGGAAACACCATATATTTT. This translates into CASSLSVGGNTIYF. V and J are TRBV5-1 and TRBJ1-3; D not resolved. The CDR3 length is 14 residues. V gave up 1 base and J gave up 4 bases, with 9 bases separating them. From germline, CDR1 is SGHRS and CDR2 YFSETQ.

This clone has only one observation. CDR3 coding DNA: TGTGCCAGCTCACTGTCCGGGACAGGGCGGGCTAGCAATCAGCCCCAGCATTTT. Residues: CASSLSGTGRASNQPQHF. The genes are TRBV18 and TRBJ1-5; TRBD1 agrees at 9 bases. This CDR3 spans 18 amino acids. Trimming removed 4 bases from V and 0 bases from J; junction bases left unmatched: 10. Germline assignment: CDR1 KGHSH and CDR2 LQKENI.

This rearrangement joins TRBV2 to TRBJ1-4; perhaps TRBD1 as D (6 bases). Trimming took off 5 bases at V and 8 bases at J, with 9 bases between the two ends. This CDR3 contains 12 residues. CDR1 SNHLY and CDR2 FYNNEI come from the germline V gene. The CDR3 DNA sequence: TGTGCCAGCAGTCGGGGGCACGAAAAACTGTTTTTT. It encodes CASSRGHEKLFF.

The rearrangement joins TRBV30 to TRBJ1-1; a possible D gene is TRBD1 (6 bases). The CDR3 has 14 amino acids. Trimming took 0 bases from V and 10 from J, leaving 18 bases between them. Germline V gene lookup returns CDR1 GTSNPN and CDR2 SVGIG (reference sequence). The chain's CDR3 is CAWSVGPGARAAFF. The CDR3, as DNA: TGTGCCTGGAGTGTAGGCCCGGGGGCACGTGCAGCTTTCTTT. Full variable domain (remainder filled in from reference TRBV30 and TRBJ1-1): SQTIHQWPATLVQPVGSPLSLECTVEGTSNPNLYWYRQAAGRGLQLLFYSVGIGQISSEVPQNLSASRPQDRQFILSSKKLLLSDSGFYLCAWSVGPGARAAFFGQGTRLTVV.

V and J are TRBV9 and TRBJ2-1, with 9 positions matching TRBD1. Germline values: CDR1 SGDLS, CDR2 YYNGEE. J gave up 8 bases and V 4 bases, and 13 bases lay outside the gene matches. The CDR3 runs to 16 residues. The CDR3 loop is CASSFFPGQGTDEQFF. The CDR3 coding sequence is TGTGCCAGCAGCTTCTTTCCGGGACAGGGTACCGATGAGCAGTTCTTC.

CDR3 loop: CAWSLQGYEAFF. The CDR3 DNA follows: TGTGCCTGGAGTCTGCAGGGTTATGAAGCTTTCTTT. This rearrangement joins TRBV30 to TRBJ1-1; D is possibly TRBD1 (5 bases). The V gene lost 2 bases and the J gene lost 7 bases, with 11 bases spanning the gap. Germline values: CDR1 GTSNPN, CDR2 SVGIG (reference sequence). The CDR3 runs to 12 residues.

The rearrangement uses TRBV2 and TRBJ2-3, with 10 bases aligning to TRBD1. With 6 bases clipped from V and 3 bases from J, the junction kept 3 bases outside the gene matches. Per the germline V gene, CDR1 is SNHLY and CDR2 is FYNNEI. The CDR3 extends over 14 amino acids. CDR3 nucleotide sequence: TGTGCCAGCAGGGGGGACAGGGGAACAGATACGCAGTATTTT. Protein sequence: CASRGDRGTDTQYF.

This clone showed up just a few times. This chain joins TRBV4-1 and TRBJ1-6; tentative D call: TRBD1 (5 bases). The V end was cut by 0 bases, the J end by 7 bases, with 13 bases between. CDR1 and CDR2 from the germline V gene are MGHRA and YSYEKL. This CDR3 contains 16 residues. The CDR3 coding sequence is TGCGCCAGCAGCCAAGATGGCCAGGGCCCCAATTCACCCCTCCACTTT. Encoded protein: CASSQDGQGPNSPLHF.

This clone showed up just once. V gene TRBV7-9 combines with J gene TRBJ2-5, with 9 nucleotides matching TRBD2. The CDR3 has 14 amino acids. The ends lost 2 bases at V and 3 bases at J; junction bases unmatched: 1. The germline CDR1 and CDR2 sequences are SEHNR and FQNEAQ (reference sequence). The CDR3 sequence is CASSLRLAEETQYF. CDR3 nucleotide sequence: TGTGCCAGCAGCTTACGACTAGCGGAAGAGACCCAGTACTTC.

The CDR3 region is CASSYGGVNTGELFF. The CDR3 nucleotides are TGTGCCAGCAGTTACGGAGGGGTCAACACCGGGGAGCTGTTTTTT. The V call is TRBV6-6, the J call TRBJ2-2; D perhaps matches TRBD2 (6 bases). Trimming left V 2 bases short and J 2 bases short, with 9 bases between. The germline V gene encodes CDR1 MNHNY and CDR2 SVGAGI (reference sequence). The CDR3 is made up of 15 amino acids.

V usage is TRBV6-5 and J usage is TRBJ1-2; 7 bases are shared with TRBD1. The CDR3 extends over 11 amino acids. The germline gives CDR1 MNHEY, CDR2 SVGAGI. V gave up 6 bases and J gave up 8 bases; unmatched junction bases: 3. The CDR3 sequence is CASRQGHGYTF. The DNA for the CDR3 is TGTGCCAGCAGACAGGGGCACGGCTACACCTTC.

This clone was seen a single time. The chain combines TRBV6-1 with TRBJ2-3, with 11 bases fitting TRBD2. From germline, CDR1 is MNHNS and CDR2 SASEGT. The V segment lost 1 base and the J segment 2 bases; nucleotides outside the gene matches: 5. The CDR3 consists of 17 residues. In DNA form, the CDR3 reads TGTGCCAGCAGTGAAGGGCGACTAGCGGGGCCCACAGATACGCAGTATTTT. Protein product: CASSEGRLAGPTDTQYF.

The chain uses TRBV7-9 and TRBJ1-4; no firm D call. The CDR3 is made up of 15 amino acids. Between the trimmed V and J ends, which lost 4 bases and 6 bases, there was a span of 15 bases. The germline V gene has CDR1 SEHNR and CDR2 FQNEAQ (reference sequence). DNA of the CDR3: TGTGCCAGCAGCTGGACTCCAAGCAGCCATGAAAAACTGTTTTTT. Amino acid sequence: CASSWTPSSHEKLFF.

The rearrangement links TRBV15 to TRBJ2-3; no firm D call. The CDR3 runs to 13 residues. Trimming left V 0 bases short and J 5 bases short, with 6 bases between. Germline CDR1 reads LNHNV; CDR2 reads YYDKDF (reference sequence). The CDR3 DNA reads as TGTGCCACCAGCAGAGATAGGAAAGATACGCAGTATTTT. Its translation is CATSRDRKDTQYF. The complete variable domain, with remaining parts taken from reference TRBV15 and TRBJ2-3, reads DAMVIQNPRYQVTQFGKPVTLSCSQTLNHNVMYWYQQKSSQAPKLLFHYYDKDFNNEADTPDNFQSRRPNTSFCFLDIRSPGLGDTAMYLCATSRDRKDTQYFGPGTRLTVL.

The CDR3 DNA is TGTGCCAGCAGCTTAATCCGCACAGGGCGAAGCTCCTACGAGCAGTACTTC. Protein product: CASSLIRTGRSSYEQYF. V usage is TRBV7-2 and J usage is TRBJ2-7; tentatively, D is TRBD1 (6 bases). CDR1 and CDR2 (germline): SGHTA, FQGNSA. V dropped 2 bases and J dropped 0 bases, with 17 bases sitting between them. This CDR3 is 17 amino acids long.

This chain uses TRBV5-1 with TRBJ2-3; 7 bases align to TRBD2. This CDR3 region has 15 residues. Losses at the gene ends were 3 bases for V and 6 bases for J; bases not matched to a gene: 10. Germline lookup yields CDR1 SGHRS and CDR2 YFSETQ. The CDR3 coding sequence is TGCGCCAGCAGCTCCCGGACTAGTTCCGGGGATACGCAGTATTTT. Its protein is CASSSRTSSGDTQYF.

This chain links TRBV7-8 with TRBJ1-3, with D tentatively TRBD1 (6 bases). The V end was cut by 0 bases, the J end by 4 bases, with 16 bases between. The germline gives CDR1 SGHVS, CDR2 FQNEAQ. There are 17 residues in the CDR3. The CDR3 DNA is TGTGCCAGCAGCTTAGCCCCTCGGGGGGCGTCAGGAAACACCATATATTTT. Its translation is CASSLAPRGASGNTIYF.

V and J are TRBV18 and TRBJ1-2; TRBD1 matches at 7 bases. The CDR3 runs to 16 residues. Germline CDR1 is KGHSH and CDR2 is LQKENI. The ends lost 6 bases at V and 4 bases at J; junction bases unmatched: 14. CDR3 nucleotide sequence: TGTGCCAGCTCCTCCTTGGGCCGGCAGGGGGTCTATGGCTACACCTTC. It translates to CASSSLGRQGVYGYTF.

This clone was seen only a few times. The chain joins TRBV9 to TRBJ1-1; perhaps TRBD1 as D (5 bases). The CDR3 is 13 amino acids. In germline, CDR1 is SGDLS, CDR2 YYNGEE. The V end was cut by 6 bases, the J end by 1 base, with 10 bases between. CDR3 sequence (DNA): TGTGCCAGCACAAGACAGTCGAACACTGAAGCTTTCTTT. The encoded protein is CASTRQSNTEAFF. The full variable domain, its missing parts supplied by reference TRBV9 and TRBJ1-1, is DSGVTQTPKHLITATGQRVTLRCSPRSGDLSVYWYQQSLDQGLQFLIQYYNGEERAKGNILERFSAQQFPDLHSELNLSSLELGDSALYFCASTRQSNTEAFFGQGTRLTVV.

This chain links TRBV13 with TRBJ1-2; D uncertain. V was clipped by 2 bases and J by 3 bases, with 7 bases between them. CDR1 is PRHDT and CDR2 is FYEKMQ in the germline V gene (reference sequence). The CDR3 consists of 13 residues. CDR3 coding DNA: TGTGCCAGCAGCTTAAGGGAACACTATGGCTACACCTTC. Protein sequence: CASSLREHYGYTF.